A single sample is the source of the 31 T cell receptor beta chains below, sequenced in a study of OX40 agonist ivuxolimab in advanced cancers. The assay was immunoSEQ multiplex PCR, and TCRdb's table has in-frame clones only and misses some. The sample carries approximately 86,000 clones, just over 85% recorded once. The sequences come from CD4+ or CD8+ T cells sorted from blood, collected in a trial of the OX40 agonist ivuxolimab. The origin of the receptors is an adult with an advanced solid tumor such as melanoma, head and neck, liver or kidney cancer.

This chain connects TRBV30 to TRBJ2-7, with 8 bases matching TRBD1. The CDR3 is made up of 12 amino acids. Trimming at V came to 3 bases and at J to 2 bases, leaving 0 bases not matched to a gene. Germline CDR1 GTSNPN, CDR2 SVGIG (reference sequence). The CDR3 DNA reads TGTGCCTGGAGGGGACAGGCCTACGAGCAGTACTTC. Protein: CAWRGQAYEQYF.

The chain uses TRBV6-5 and TRBJ1-2; D is unresolved. This CDR3 is 15 amino acids long. Per the germline V gene, CDR1 is MNHEY and CDR2 is SVGAGI. V dropped 5 bases and J dropped 1 base, with 14 bases sitting between them. The chain's CDR3 is CASSADGFSNYGYTF. DNA of the CDR3: TGTGCCAGCAGTGCAGACGGCTTCAGTAACTATGGCTACACCTTC.

Only one count was recorded for this clone. The chain employs TRBV2 and TRBJ2-5; D not resolved. The germline V and J ends were trimmed by 4 bases and 5 bases, with 8 bases remaining between them. Germline V lookup: CDR1 SNHLY, CDR2 FYNNEI. CDR3 length: 12 amino acids. The CDR3 bases are TGTGCCAGCAGTGGTAGATCCGAGACCCAGTACTTC. As protein: CASSGRSETQYF.

This clone came up a few times. V and J are TRBV6-6 and TRBJ1-5, with D tentatively TRBD1 (5 bases). The CDR3 sequence is 13 residues long. V gave up 7 bases and J gave up 5 bases, with 12 bases separating them. Germline loops: CDR1 MNHNY, CDR2 SVGAGI (reference sequence). Here the CDR3 reads CASTRRGYQPQHF. Here the CDR3 DNA reads TGTGCCAGCACCCGAAGGGGCTATCAGCCCCAGCATTTT.

The count of this clone is one. This chain connects TRBV5-1 to TRBJ1-1, with 10 positions matching TRBD1. The germline V gene encodes CDR1 SGHRS and CDR2 YFSETQ. The CDR3 runs to 17 residues. V lost 7 bases and J lost 2; bases outside the gene matches: 14. The CDR3 bases are TGCGCCAGCTCGACTCGACAGGGGGCTTCTGTAAACACTGAAGCTTTCTTT. Its translation: CASSTRQGASVNTEAFF.

V is TRBV5-4 and J is TRBJ2-2, with TRBD1 as a possible D gene (7 bases). This CDR3 spans 15 amino acids. The V gene lost 5 bases and the J gene lost 0 bases, with 11 bases spanning the gap. The germline V gene encodes CDR1 SGHNT and CDR2 YYREEE (reference sequence). CDR3 DNA: TGTGCCAGCAGGCGGGACAGCGCGAACACCGGGGAGCTGTTTTTT. It encodes CASRRDSANTGELFF.

In its sample, this clone was seen a few times. The chain couples TRBV7-3 to TRBJ2-5; TRBD1 aligns across 8 bases. CDR3 length: 15 amino acids. J gave up 5 bases and V 3 bases, and 8 bases lay outside the gene matches. Germline CDR1 is SGHTA and CDR2 is FQGTGA. In DNA, the CDR3 is TGTGCCAGCAGCTTTAGTCAGGGGGCGTACGAGACCCAGTACTTC. Translated, it gives CASSFSQGAYETQYF.

This clone was seen only once. The V gene is TRBV5-1, the J gene TRBJ2-2; D is unresolved. This CDR3 is 15 amino acids long. Germline-derived CDR1 and CDR2 are SGHRS and YFSETQ. Trimming stripped 0 bases from V and 0 bases from J, with 6 bases between. CDR3 sequence reads: CASSLDSPNTGELFF. The CDR3 nucleotides read TGCGCCAGCAGCTTGGACAGCCCGAACACCGGGGAGCTGTTTTTT.

The J gene is TRBJ1-2, the V gene TRBV11-1; D remains unclear. This CDR3 has 13 amino acids. Trimming left V 2 bases short and J 4 bases short, with 8 bases between. Germline CDR1 reads SGHAT; CDR2 reads FQDESV (reference sequence). DNA of the CDR3: TGTGCCAGCAGCTTAACCGGGTCCTATGGCTACACCTTC. This codes for CASSLTGSYGYTF.

V and J are TRBV4-2 and TRBJ1-1; 8 bases are shared with TRBD1. V was pared by 1 base and J by 1 base, with 2 bases of the junction left unmatched. CDR1 is LGHNA, CDR2 YNFKEQ, per germline. This CDR3 region has 15 residues. The CDR3 is CASSQGGTGNTEAFF. CDR3 nucleotide sequence: TGTGCCAGCAGCCAAGGCGGGACAGGGAACACTGAAGCTTTCTTT.

The CDR3 coding sequence is TGTGCCAGTAGTCCCGGACAGGGGGCGCCCACTAATGAAAAACTGTTTTTT. This sequence encodes CASSPGQGAPTNEKLFF. The V and J genes are TRBV19 and TRBJ1-4; 11 bases match TRBD1. V shed 5 bases and J 2 bases; nucleotides not matched to a gene: 7. The CDR3 spans 17 residues. Looked up from germline, CDR1 is LNHDA and CDR2 is SQIVND (reference sequence).

The rearrangement links TRBV2 to TRBJ1-4, with D maybe TRBD1 (5 bases). The CDR3 is 12 residues long. Per the germline V gene, CDR1 is SNHLY and CDR2 is FYNNEI. The CDR3 loop reads CALTRANEKLFF. The CDR3 region has the DNA TGTGCTCTGACCAGGGCTAATGAAAAACTGTTTTTT.

This clone was seen more than once but under ten times. V and J are TRBV19 and TRBJ1-2; weak D call: TRBD1 (5 bases). Germline V gene lookup returns CDR1 LNHDA and CDR2 SQIVND (reference sequence). V dropped 7 bases and J dropped 3 bases, with 18 bases sitting between them. The CDR3 has 15 amino acids. The CDR3 DNA reads TGTGCCAGTACCTTAAGGGTCCTGGGGGACTATGGCTACACCTTC. It translates to CASTLRVLGDYGYTF.

This chain uses TRBV27 with TRBJ2-1; 13 bases line up with TRBD2. The CDR3 is 16 amino acids. The trim removed 5 bases at V and 7 bases at J, leaving 8 bases unmatched. From germline, CDR1 is MNHEY and CDR2 SMNVEV (reference sequence). CDR3 loop: CASSPRTSGSRNEQFF. The CDR3 nucleotides read TGTGCCAGCAGTCCACGGACTAGCGGGAGTCGGAATGAGCAGTTCTTC.

This rearrangement joins TRBV20-1 to TRBJ2-1; D gene unclear. The V gene lost 6 bases and the J gene lost 6 bases, with 3 bases spanning the gap. Germline V gene data show CDR1 as DFQATT and CDR2 as SNEGSKA (reference sequence). The CDR3 is 9 residues long. The CDR3 DNA sequence: TGCAGTGCGAGCAATGAGCAGTTCTTC. Amino acid sequence: CSASNEQFF.

This rearrangement joins TRBV5-6 to TRBJ1-6; a possible D gene is TRBD1 (6 bases). V was trimmed by 4 bases and J by 10 bases, leaving 15 bases between them. The CDR3 sequence is 14 residues long. CDR1 and CDR2 (germline): SGHDT, YYEEEE. The CDR3 region has the DNA TGTGCCAGCAGCCACAGGGAATTCGGCTCACCCCTCCACTTT. Residues: CASSHREFGSPLHF.

The chain employs TRBV5-1 and TRBJ2-6; D gene ambiguous. The ends were cut back, 2 bases at V and 1 base at J, with 7 bases in the middle. This CDR3 spans 15 amino acids. CDR1 and CDR2 (germline): SGHRS, YFSETQ. The CDR3 region is CASSLDASGANVLTF. CDR3 DNA sequence: TGCGCCAGCAGCTTAGACGCGTCTGGGGCCAACGTCCTGACTTTC.

A few counts support this clone. The rearrangement joins TRBV15 to TRBJ2-6; D is uncertain. V was shortened by 0 bases and J by 2 bases, with 8 bases between the two germline ends. The germline CDR1 and CDR2 sequences are LNHNV and YYDKDF (reference sequence). CDR3 length: 16 amino acids. CDR3: CATSRDPLTGANVLTF. CDR3 bases: TGTGCCACCAGCAGAGATCCACTTACTGGGGCCAACGTCCTGACTTTC.

The J gene is TRBJ1-1, the V gene TRBV5-6; perhaps TRBD1 as D (5 bases). Trimming removed 2 bases from V and 1 base from J, with 9 bases in between. The CDR3 runs to 14 residues. The V gene's germline CDR1 is SGHDT and CDR2 YYEEEE. CDR3: CASSFRGRNTEAFF. CDR3 DNA: TGTGCCAGCAGCTTTAGGGGCCGGAACACTGAAGCTTTCTTT.

CDR3 coding DNA: TGCGCCAGCAGTGTCAGCGGGGCCTACAATGAGCAGTTCTTC. Its protein is CASSVSGAYNEQFF. J is TRBJ2-1 and V is TRBV10-1; TRBD2 matches at 7 bases. J was trimmed by 2 bases and V by 4 bases; bases with no gene match: 2. The germline V gene has CDR1 WNHNN and CDR2 SYGVQD (reference sequence). CDR3 length equals 14 residues.

This rearrangement joins TRBV6-1 to TRBJ1-5, with D hard to call. This CDR3 has 12 residues. V gave up 1 base and J gave up 6 bases, with 4 bases separating them. Germline V gene lookup returns CDR1 MNHNS and CDR2 SASEGT. The CDR3 DNA is TGTGCCAGCAGTGAAGGTGGTCAGCCCCAGCATTTT. Translation gives CASSEGGQPQHF.

In this sample, this clone turned up a few times. Distinct nucleotide sequences in the sample also encode this CDR3. The gene calls are TRBV6-5 and TRBJ1-1; a possible D gene is TRBD1 (5 bases). CDR3 size: 14 residues. V dropped 6 bases and J dropped 1 base, with 12 bases sitting between them. The germline V gene has CDR1 MNHEY and CDR2 SVGAGI. DNA of the CDR3: TGTGCCAGCAGAATACACACAGGGAACACTGAAGCTTTCTTT. Residues: CASRIHTGNTEAFF.

This clone was seen only once. The rearrangement joins TRBV10-3 to TRBJ2-5; TRBD2 matches at 7 bases. Germline V gene lookup returns CDR1 ENHRY and CDR2 SYGVKD. CDR3 size: 13 residues. After removal of 8 bases from V and 4 bases from J, the junction contained 7 bases not matched to a gene. CDR3 nucleotide sequence: TGTGCCATCGGGCGCGGGAGAGCAGAGACCCAGTACTTC. Its translation: CAIGRGRAETQYF.

As DNA, the CDR3 is TGTGCCAGCAGCTTGGGGACCTCTGGAAACACCATATATTTT. It specifies CASSLGTSGNTIYF. The chain joins TRBV7-8 to TRBJ1-3; D may be TRBD1 (5 bases). Germline values: CDR1 SGHVS, CDR2 FQNEAQ. This CDR3 comprises 14 residues. V lost 3 bases, J lost 0 bases, and 6 bases lay in between.

This clone has only one observation. This rearrangement joins TRBV5-5 to TRBJ1-4, with D tentatively TRBD1 (6 bases). CDR1 and CDR2 from the germline V gene are SGHKS and YYEKEE (reference sequence). This CDR3 contains 14 residues. V was trimmed by 2 bases and J by 7 bases, leaving 12 bases between them. Written as DNA, the CDR3 is TGTGCCAGCAGCTTAGGGATAGGGGGTGAAAAACTGTTTTTT. It is translated as CASSLGIGGEKLFF.

The rearrangement joins TRBV14 to TRBJ2-7; no clear D. The CDR3 spans 19 residues. V was clipped by 0 bases and J by 1 base, with 22 bases between them. Germline V gene sequence: CDR1 SGHDN, CDR2 FVKESK. The CDR3 region has the DNA TGTGCCAGCAGCCAAGATTCCGGGTCTTTTGGCAGGCCTTCCTACGAGCAGTACTTC. Its translation: CASSQDSGSFGRPSYEQYF. The full variable domain, with the rest looked up from reference TRBV14 and TRBJ2-7, is EAGVTQFPSHSVIEKGQTVTLRCDPISGHDNLYWYRRVMGKEIKFLLHFVKESKQDESGMPNNRFLAERTGGTYSTLKVQPAELEDSGVYFCASSQDSGSFGRPSYEQYFGPGTRLTVT.

The gene calls are TRBV30 and TRBJ1-1; no reliable D call. Germline-derived CDR1 and CDR2 are GTSNPN and SVGIG (reference sequence). The CDR3 loop spans 13 amino acids. The V gene lost 0 bases and the J gene lost 1 base, with 6 bases spanning the gap. In DNA, the CDR3 is TGTGCCTGGAGTGTAATATCGAACACTGAAGCTTTCTTT. It specifies CAWSVISNTEAFF.

This clone showed up just once. V and J are TRBV9 and TRBJ2-1; D is tentatively TRBD1 or TRBD2 (6 bases each). The CDR3 has 13 residues. V lost 4 bases and J lost 9, with 14 bases in between. Germline V gives CDR1 SGDLS, CDR2 YYNGEE. The DNA for the CDR3 is TGTGCCAGCAGCCCCCGCGGAGGGGGTGAGCAGTTCTTC. Amino acids: CASSPRGGGEQFF. Full variable domain (missing parts from reference TRBV9 and TRBJ2-1): DSGVTQTPKHLITATGQRVTLRCSPRSGDLSVYWYQQSLDQGLQFLIQYYNGEERAKGNILERFSAQQFPDLHSELNLSSLELGDSALYFCASSPRGGGEQFFGPGTRLTVL.

The V call is TRBV15, the J call TRBJ1-5, with TRBD1 identical over 8 bases. With 3 bases clipped from V and 4 bases from J, the junction kept 11 bases outside the gene matches. CDR1 LNHNV and CDR2 YYDKDF come from the germline V gene (reference sequence). The CDR3 loop spans 17 amino acids. The CDR3 coding sequence is TGTGCCACCAGCAGTGGACAGGGTTTCGGGCCAAATCAGCCCCAGCATTTT. Translation: CATSSGQGFGPNQPQHF.

This chain uses TRBV28 with TRBJ1-1; TRBD1 is a possible D gene (6 bases). Trimming took off 6 bases at V and 1 base at J, with 12 bases between the two ends. Germline V gene sequence: CDR1 MDHEN, CDR2 SYDVKM. CDR3 length: 14 residues. For the CDR3, the DNA is TGTGCCAGCAGGGGACACCTCCCGAACACTGAAGCTTTCTTT. Translation gives CASRGHLPNTEAFF.

CDR3 loop: CASSQGSGGAGDTQYF. CDR3 DNA sequence: TGCGCCAGCAGCCAAGGCAGCGGGGGGGCGGGGGATACGCAGTATTTT. V usage is TRBV4-1 and J usage is TRBJ2-3, with 10 nucleotides matching TRBD2. The CDR3 runs to 16 residues. J lost 6 bases, V lost 1 base, and 7 bases had no gene match. CDR1 and CDR2 from the germline V gene are MGHRA and YSYEKL.